This record looks at one T cell receptor (beta chain) sequence and its context. What it binds is not known. This record comes from a study of T-cell memory formation after mild COVID-19. At the level of the study: For the most part, TCR clusters were specific to one donor.

TCRdb itself ran the 5' RACE reads through MiXCR, one entry per CDR3 protein. The sample gives about 560,000 distinct CDR3 sequences, around 16% of which show up once; roughly 7.7% is in the top ten. Study-wide points: The study found contracting CD4+ clones mainly in CM and EM and contracting CD8+ clones in EMRA.

This TCR was recovered from an adult woman who had mild COVID-19 (a few samples of this study predate the infection). Cell type and time point are not known. Sequencing used PBMCs or a T cell subset sorted from them (not recorded which).

The chain's CDR3 is CASSPDRGISYEQYF. CDR3 bases: TGCGCCAGCAGCCCGGACAGGGGAATTTCCTACGAGCAGTACTTC. The V gene is TRBV5-1, the J gene TRBJ2-7; 9 nucleotides align to TRBD1. This CDR3 region has 15 residues. J lost 1 base, V lost 4 bases, and 6 bases had no gene match. In germline, CDR1 is SGHRS, CDR2 YFSETQ.